This TCR beta chain was identified in a study of Graves' ophthalmopathy and Graves' hyperthyroidism. The evidence that diagnosis relied on was clinical symptoms, serum thyroxine, TRAb, thyroid ultrasound and orbital computed tomography. Germline CDR1 reads ENHRY; CDR2 reads SYGVKD. The CDR3 covers 13 residues. Trimming removed 5 bases from V and 2 bases from J, with 9 bases in between. The authors amplified TCR beta CDR3 regions, and they did so from RNA transcripts for repertoire sequencing. The first round was an RT-PCR with HTBI primers, and the second round was a multiplex PCR. From the multiplex PCR reads, TCRdb called clonotypes with MiXCR, one entry per CDR3 protein. The table has some 1.1 million distinct CDR3 sequences, around a third seen once.

This clonotype was obtained from an adult man with Graves' hyperthyroidism. The V and J genes are TRBV10-3 and TRBJ1-1; D gene ambiguous. The sample comprised peripheral blood or thyroid tissue (not recorded which). The CDR3 bases are TGTGCCATCAGTCGGGGAACTAACACTGAAGCTTTCTTT. Translating it yields CAISRGTNTEAFF.